This T cell receptor beta chain was sequenced during a study of a mutant IDH1 vaccine in newly diagnosed glioma. Study-level information: Patients were started on vaccination 4-6 weeks after radiotherapy alone, or with temozolomide cycles. Treated patients were approximately 62% male, about 38% female, mean age about 41 years.

The CDR3 extends over 17 amino acids. CDR1 and CDR2 from the germline V gene are SGDLS and YYNGEE. V was cut by 4 bases and J by 0 bases, with 19 bases left in between. The time point denotes: week 47, end of study. The content of each vaccine dose was 300 ug of mutant IDH1 20-mer peptide, and topical imiquimod accompanied it. The table came from immunoSEQ multiplex PCR; TCRdb's copy has only in-frame clones and leaves some out. The repertoire holds under 40,000 clones, with roughly 87% as singletons. As for this clone: The antigen remains undetermined.

The V and J genes are TRBV9 and TRBJ1-1; possible D gene TRBD1, 6 bases. The source material was PBMCs, sampled from a glioma patient whose treatment included an IDH1 peptide vaccine. This receptor was identified in a man in his forties with glioma. CDR3 bases: TGTGCCAGCAGCCGACAGCCAACGTGGGGGCTGAACACTGAAGCTTTCTTT. Translating gives CASSRQPTWGLNTEAFF.